The rows below give T cell receptor beta chains drawn from one sample of a study of cytomegalovirus exposure and HLA in healthy donors. Sequenced by immunoSEQ multiplex PCR; TCRdb stores in-frame clones only, minus some. The table includes under 150,000 clones, 80% detected once. The sample taken for sequencing was PBMCs. These receptors were collected from a male donor in good health and CMV-seronegative. Both conserved end residues are part of each CDR3. Each record gives: V gene, CDR3 protein.

TRBV30 | CAWRRNTEAFF
TRBV6-1 | CASAVGGGGQTQYF
TRBV6-5 | CASSTVDGAKNIQYF
TRBV4-2 | CASSQAINTEAFF
TRBV7-3 | CASSPGTVNTEAFF
TRBV28 | CASSLYRGYNSPLHF
TRBV2 | CARSTEAFF
TRBV11-2 | CASSLYRDSPLHF
TRBV6-6 | CASITGTGRDQPQHF
TRBV7-2 | CASSFSVNTEAFF
TRBV10-3 | CAITSGGRSGYTF